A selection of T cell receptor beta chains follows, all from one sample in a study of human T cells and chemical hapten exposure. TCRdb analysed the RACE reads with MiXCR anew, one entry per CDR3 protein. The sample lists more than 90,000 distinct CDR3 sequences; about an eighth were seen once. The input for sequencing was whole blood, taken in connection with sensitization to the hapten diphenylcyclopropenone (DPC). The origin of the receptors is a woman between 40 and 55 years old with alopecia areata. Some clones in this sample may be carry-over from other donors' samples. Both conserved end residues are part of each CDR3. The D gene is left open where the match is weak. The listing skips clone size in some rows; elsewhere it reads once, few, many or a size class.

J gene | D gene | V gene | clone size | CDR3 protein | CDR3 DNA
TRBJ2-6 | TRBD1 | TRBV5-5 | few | CAIGQGSLSGANVLTF | TGTGCCATAGGACAGGGGTCCCTCTCTGGGGCCAACGTCCTGACTTTC
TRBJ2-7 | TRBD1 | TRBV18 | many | CASSLSGGSYEQYF | TGTGCCAGCTCATTGTCAGGGGGTTCCTACGAGCAGTACTTC
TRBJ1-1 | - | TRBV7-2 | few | CASSLNSLNTEAFF | TGTGCCAGCAGCTTAAACAGCTTGAACACTGAAGCTTTCTTT
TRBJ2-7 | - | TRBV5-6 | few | CASSLRGRSYEQYF | TGTGCCAGCAGCCTTCGGGGCAGGTCCTACGAGCAGTACTTC
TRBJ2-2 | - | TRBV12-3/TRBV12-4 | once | CASSELTSIPGELFF | TGTGCCAGCAGTGAACTGACTAGTATCCCCGGGGAGCTGTTTTTT
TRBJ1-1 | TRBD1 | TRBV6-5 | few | CASSNLGQGAEAFF | TGTGCCAGCAGTAACCTCGGACAGGGGGCTGAAGCTTTCTTT
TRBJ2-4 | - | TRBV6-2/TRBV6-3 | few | CASSYPRAGNGLAKNIQYF | TGTGCCAGCAGCTACCCTAGAGCAGGGAATGGATTGGCCAAAAACATTCAGTACTTC
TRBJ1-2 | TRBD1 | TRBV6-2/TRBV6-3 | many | CASSHRDRGGYTF | TGTGCCAGCAGCCACCGGGACAGGGGAGGCTACACCTTC
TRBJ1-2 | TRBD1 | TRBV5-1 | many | CASSLGQGSYGYTF | TGCGCCAGCAGCTTGGGACAGGGGAGCTATGGCTACACCTTC
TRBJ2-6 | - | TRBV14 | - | CASSQVVDSGANVLTF | TGTGCCAGCAGCCAAGTTGTGGACTCTGGGGCCAACGTCCTGACTTTC
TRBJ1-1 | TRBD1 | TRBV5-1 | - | CASSPGRTGGMNTEAFF | TGCGCCAGCAGCCCCGGCCGGACAGGGGGCATGAACACTGAAGCTTTCTTT
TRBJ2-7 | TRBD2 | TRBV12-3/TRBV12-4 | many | CASSLALGLAGDEQYF | TGTGCCAGCAGTTTGGCCCTTGGGCTAGCGGGAGACGAGCAGTACTTC
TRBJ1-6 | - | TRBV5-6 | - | CASSQESRGNSPLHF | TGTGCCAGCAGCCAAGAGAGCAGGGGAAATTCACCCCTCCACTTT
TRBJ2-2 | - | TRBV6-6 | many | CAGAEGLGTGELFF | TGTGCCGGGGCCGAGGGGCTGGGCACCGGGGAGCTGTTTTTT
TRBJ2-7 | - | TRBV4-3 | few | CASSQGGIGYEQYF | TGCGCCAGCAGCCAAGGGGGGATTGGCTACGAGCAGTACTTC
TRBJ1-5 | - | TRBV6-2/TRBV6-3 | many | CASSYGTLRGDQPQHF | TGTGCCAGCAGTTACGGGACACTTAGAGGCGATCAGCCCCAGCATTTT
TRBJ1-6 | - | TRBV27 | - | CASTLTGLSYNSPLHF | TGTGCCAGCACCCTGACAGGCCTCTCCTATAATTCACCCCTCCACTTT
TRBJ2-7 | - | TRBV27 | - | CASSDEAREQYF | TGTGCCAGCAGTGACGAGGCACGAGAGCAGTACTTC
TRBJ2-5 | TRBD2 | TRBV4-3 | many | CASSTFSGSRKTQYF | TGCGCCAGCAGCACCTTTAGCGGGAGTAGAAAGACCCAGTACTTC
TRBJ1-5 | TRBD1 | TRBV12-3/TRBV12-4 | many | CASSNTGGNQPQHF | TGTGCCAGCAGCAATACAGGGGGCAATCAGCCCCAGCATTTT
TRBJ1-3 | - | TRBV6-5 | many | CASRTTGSSGNTIYF | TGTGCCAGCAGGACTACAGGGTCCTCTGGAAACACCATATATTTT
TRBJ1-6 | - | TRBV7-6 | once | CASSPGDYSPLHF | TGTGCCAGCAGCCCAGGGGATTATTCACCCCTCCACTTT
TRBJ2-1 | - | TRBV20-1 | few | CSAWSSRYNEQFF | TGCAGTGCTTGGTCGAGTCGCTACAATGAGCAGTTCTTC
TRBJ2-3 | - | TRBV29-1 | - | CSVPGASTDTQYF | TGCAGCGTTCCGGGAGCTAGCACAGATACGCAGTATTTT
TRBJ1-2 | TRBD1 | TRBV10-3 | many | CATRTGEYGYTF | TGTGCCACTCGGACAGGGGAGTATGGCTACACCTTC
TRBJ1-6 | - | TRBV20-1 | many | CSARGASLDSPLHF | TGCAGTGCTAGAGGGGCCTCTCTGGATTCACCCCTCCACTTT